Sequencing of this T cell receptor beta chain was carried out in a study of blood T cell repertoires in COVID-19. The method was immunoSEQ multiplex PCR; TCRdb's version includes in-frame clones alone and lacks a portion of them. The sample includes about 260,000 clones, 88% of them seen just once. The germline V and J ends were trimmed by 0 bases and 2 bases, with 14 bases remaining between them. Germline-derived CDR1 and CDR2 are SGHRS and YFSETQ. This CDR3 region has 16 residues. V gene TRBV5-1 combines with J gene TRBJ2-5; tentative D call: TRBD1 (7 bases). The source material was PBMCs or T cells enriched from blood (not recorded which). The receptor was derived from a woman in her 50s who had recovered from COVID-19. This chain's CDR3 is CASSLDRGLFQETQYF. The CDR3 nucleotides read TGCGCCAGCAGCTTGGACAGGGGACTTTTTCAAGAGACCCAGTACTTC.